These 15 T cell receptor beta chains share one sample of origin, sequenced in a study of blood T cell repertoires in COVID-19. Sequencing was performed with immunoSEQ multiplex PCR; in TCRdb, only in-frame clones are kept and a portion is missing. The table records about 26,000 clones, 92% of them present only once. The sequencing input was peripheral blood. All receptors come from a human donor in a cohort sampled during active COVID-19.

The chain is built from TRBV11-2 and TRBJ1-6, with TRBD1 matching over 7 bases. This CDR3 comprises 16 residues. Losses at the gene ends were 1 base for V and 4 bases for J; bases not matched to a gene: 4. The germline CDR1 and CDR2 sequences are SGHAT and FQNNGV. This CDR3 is CASSLGTGVYNSPLHF. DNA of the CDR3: TGTGCCAGCAGCTTAGGTACAGGGGTATATAATTCACCCCTCCACTTT.

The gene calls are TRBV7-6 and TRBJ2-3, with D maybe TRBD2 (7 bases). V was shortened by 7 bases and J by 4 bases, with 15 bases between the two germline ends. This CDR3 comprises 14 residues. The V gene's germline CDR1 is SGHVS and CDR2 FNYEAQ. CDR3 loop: CASTGGGRPDTQYF. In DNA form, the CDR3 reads TGTGCCAGCACTGGCGGGGGCCGCCCAGATACGCAGTATTTT.

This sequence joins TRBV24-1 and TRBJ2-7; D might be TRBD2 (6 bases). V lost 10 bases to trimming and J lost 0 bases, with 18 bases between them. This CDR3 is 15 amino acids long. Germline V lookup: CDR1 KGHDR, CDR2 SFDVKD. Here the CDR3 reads CATTRGWRSSYEQYV. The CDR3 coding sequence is TGTGCCACTACCCGGGGGTGGCGCTCCTCCTACGAGCAGTACGTC.

CDR3 bases: TGTGCCAGCAGTGAATATGTACAGGGGGATTCACCCCTCCACTTT. Residues: CASSEYVQGDSPLHF. The rearrangement joins TRBV25-1 to TRBJ1-6; 8 nucleotides align to TRBD1. J lost 8 bases, V lost 0 bases, and 3 bases had no gene match. Germline CDR1 MGHDK, CDR2 SYGVNS. This CDR3 is 15 amino acids long.

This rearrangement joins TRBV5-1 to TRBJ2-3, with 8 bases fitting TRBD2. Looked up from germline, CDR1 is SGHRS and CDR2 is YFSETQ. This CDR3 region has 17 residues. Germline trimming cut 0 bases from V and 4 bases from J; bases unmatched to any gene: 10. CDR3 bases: TGCGCCAGCAGCTTGGCCCACGGGGGGGCCATCGCAGATACGCAGTATTTT. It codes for CASSLAHGGAIADTQYF.

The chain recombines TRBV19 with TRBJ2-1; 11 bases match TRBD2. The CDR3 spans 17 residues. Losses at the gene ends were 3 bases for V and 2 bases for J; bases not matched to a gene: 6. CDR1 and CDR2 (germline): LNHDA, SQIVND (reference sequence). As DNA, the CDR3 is TGTGCCAGTAGTATCTGGGCTAGCGGGGGGCCCTACAATGAGCAGTTCTTC. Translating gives CASSIWASGGPYNEQFF.

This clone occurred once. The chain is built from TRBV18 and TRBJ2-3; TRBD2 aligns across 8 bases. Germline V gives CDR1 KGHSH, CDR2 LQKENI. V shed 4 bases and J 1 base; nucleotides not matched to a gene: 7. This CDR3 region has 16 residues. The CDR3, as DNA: TGTGCCAGCTCACGGGCGAGAGCGGGGGGCACAGATACGCAGTATTTT. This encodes CASSRARAGGTDTQYF.

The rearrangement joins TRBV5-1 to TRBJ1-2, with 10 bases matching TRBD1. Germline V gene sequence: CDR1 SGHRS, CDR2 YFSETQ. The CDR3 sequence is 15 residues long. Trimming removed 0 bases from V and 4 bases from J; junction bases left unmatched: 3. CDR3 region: CASSLEGQGGYGYTF. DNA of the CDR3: TGCGCCAGCAGCTTGGAAGGACAGGGGGGCTATGGCTACACCTTC.

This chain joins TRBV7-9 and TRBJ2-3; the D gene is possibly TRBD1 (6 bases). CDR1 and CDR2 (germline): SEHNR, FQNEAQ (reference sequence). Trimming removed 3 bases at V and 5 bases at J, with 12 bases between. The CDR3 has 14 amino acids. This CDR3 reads CASSLGQGIDTQYF. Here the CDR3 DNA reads TGTGCCAGCAGCTTGGGGCAGGGGATAGATACGCAGTATTTT.

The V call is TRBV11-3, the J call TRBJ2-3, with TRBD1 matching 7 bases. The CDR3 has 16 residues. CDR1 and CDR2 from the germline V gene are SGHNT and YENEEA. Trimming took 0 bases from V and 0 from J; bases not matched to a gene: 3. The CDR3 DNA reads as TGTGCCAGCAGCTTAGAGGGGACAGCTAGCACAGATACGCAGTATTTT. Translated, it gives CASSLEGTASTDTQYF.

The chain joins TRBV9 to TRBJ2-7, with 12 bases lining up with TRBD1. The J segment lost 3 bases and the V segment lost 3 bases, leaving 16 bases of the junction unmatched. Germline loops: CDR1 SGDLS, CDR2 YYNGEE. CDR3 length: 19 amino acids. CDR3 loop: CASSEGDRGHFNTDYEQYF. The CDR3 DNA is TGTGCCAGCAGCGAGGGGGACAGGGGGCATTTTAATACCGACTACGAGCAGTACTTC.

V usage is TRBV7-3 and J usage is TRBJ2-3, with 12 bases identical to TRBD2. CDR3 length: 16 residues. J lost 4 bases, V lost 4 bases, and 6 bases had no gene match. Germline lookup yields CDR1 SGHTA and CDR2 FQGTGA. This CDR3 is CASSSGLAGISDTQYF. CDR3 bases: TGTGCCAGCAGCTCCGGACTAGCGGGGATATCAGATACGCAGTATTTT.

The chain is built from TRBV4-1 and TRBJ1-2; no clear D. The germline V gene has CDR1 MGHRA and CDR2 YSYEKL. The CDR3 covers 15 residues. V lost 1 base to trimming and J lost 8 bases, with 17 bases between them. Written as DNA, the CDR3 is TGCGCCAGCAGCCAAGCTTTCAACCGGGTAGAGGGCTACACCTTC. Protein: CASSQAFNRVEGYTF.

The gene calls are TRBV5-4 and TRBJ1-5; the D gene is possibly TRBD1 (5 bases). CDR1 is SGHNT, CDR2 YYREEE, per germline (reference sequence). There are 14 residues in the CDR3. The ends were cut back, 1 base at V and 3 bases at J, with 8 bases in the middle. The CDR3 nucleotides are TGTGCCAGCAGCTTGTGGGGGGTCAATCAGCCCCAGCATTTT. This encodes CASSLWGVNQPQHF.

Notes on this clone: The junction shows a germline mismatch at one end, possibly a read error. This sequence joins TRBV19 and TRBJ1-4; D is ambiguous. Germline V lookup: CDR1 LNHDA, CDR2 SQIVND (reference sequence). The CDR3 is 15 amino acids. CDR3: CVSSIETLGREKLFF. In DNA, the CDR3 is TGTGTCAGTAGTATAGAGACACTCGGTCGGGAAAAACTGTTTTTT.